This T cell receptor beta chain was recovered during a study of T cells in Graves' hyperthyroidism and ophthalmopathy (dated by TCRdb to the late 2010s). Concerning the study at large: Peripheral blood was collected at initial diagnosis, before any treatment. TCR V-J signatures able to tell the groups apart were searched for in a discovery cohort of approximately 95 patients, of whom about 40 had Graves' ophthalmopathy and about 60 had stable Graves' hyperthyroidism. Prospective prediction of ophthalmopathy was tested in an independent validation cohort of 18 to 20 hyperthyroidism patients and around 16 patients who later progressed to ophthalmopathy. The 100 or so discovery patients were randomly divided into training and test sets at a 7:3 ratio. Thyroid tissue and blood T-cell repertoires from several Graves' hyperthyroidism patients were also compared in the study. After blood sampling, hyperthyroidism patients were treated with methimazole at a starting dose of 30 mg daily, and ophthalmopathy patients were treated with high-dose intravenous methylprednisolone. The paper describes TCR Vbeta CDR3 sequencing of 120 to 150 peripheral blood samples, made up of fewer than 50 ophthalmopathy patients, around 73 hyperthyroidism patients and 17 progressor patients. The paper as a whole reports these results and caveats: In validation, progression to ophthalmopathy was predicted by the model with around 70% sensitivity and around 75% specificity, a median of 6.5 months before onset. Ophthalmopathy was separated from stable hyperthyroidism by a 13 V-J signature model, with approximately 85% sensitivity and about 81% specificity obtained in cross-validation and 80%/75% obtained in testing. Most expanded thyroid clonotypes (frequency above 0.001) were also detected in blood, a finding suggesting that blood repertoires may reflect thyroid immune responses. No statistical method was used to set the sample size in advance, and investigators knew the group allocation.

This clonotype has only a few counts. There is no known antigen for this receptor. No base-level quality is on record; no much larger clone is a single base apart. Stable Graves' hyperthyroidism was defined as the absence of progression to ophthalmopathy over 18 months of follow-up. Hyperthyroidism patients were newly diagnosed, had a disease duration of under 2 months, and were aged 18 to 65 years. Any patient with an uncontrolled infection, another autoimmune disease, pregnancy or lactation was excluded. Diagnoses relied on clinical symptoms, serum thyroxine and TRAb, thyroid ultrasound and orbital computed tomography. Ficoll-Paque density gradient centrifugation was used to isolate PBMCs from around 9.1 ml of fresh peripheral blood. Total RNA was extracted using Trizol reagent, and RNA quality was assessed on an Agilent 2100 Bioanalyzer. Amplification of TCR beta CDR3 regions was carried out from RNA transcripts. The first round of RT-PCR for the TCR CDR3 was performed with the HTBI primer set and the Qiagen OneStep RT-PCR kit. A second multiplex PCR round built the libraries, followed by size selection and purification. Libraries were sequenced paired-end with 100 bp reads on an Illumina HiSeq2000. In the paper's pipeline: SOAPnuke was used to process the raw data, removing reads that contained adapters or uncalled bases, had a mean Phred below 15, or lacked an exact match to the constant primer or identifier. COPE v1.2.5 was used to merge the high-quality paired reads, and each unique nucleotide sequence was defined as a clonotype. Clonotypes were aligned to IMGT TRBV, TRBD and TRBJ reference segments using MiTCR v1.1. The analysis included only V-J combinations with a frequency above 0.0001, which together covered about 99% of the repertoires. A TCS score was defined as the ratio between F50 (clonal expansion) and ExV (chaos), using BLOSUM62-based TCRdist between CDR3 peptides within each V-J. Welch's t-statistics and random forest reduced just over 500 V-J features to roughly 13, which were used in a naive Bayes classifier (R e1071). TCRdb handled the public reads itself, with Q25 trimming in fastp and clone calling in MiXCR, and kept productive beta chains. Under each unique CDR3 protein, matching rows form one entry showing the most common genes and DNA. TCRdb assigned the V and J calls; the authors' analysis was not used. This sample comprises 350,000 to 450,000 distinct CDR3 sequences, 14% of them detected only once. Of the sample, 9.5% to 11% falls within the top ten clones.

This TCR derives from a woman aged 55-69 years with Graves' hyperthyroidism. The specimen sequenced was blood.

The bases are TGTGCCAGCAGCGACCCCACGGAGGCGGGGAGTCGGGGCTACACCTTC. This yields the protein CASSDPTEAGSRGYTF. In this chain, TRBV9 is recombined with TRBJ1-2; there is no confident call for the D gene. For CDR1 and CDR2, the germline V gene lists SGDLS and YYNGEE. The CDR3 has 16 amino acids, counting the end cysteine and phenylalanine. Just the 48-base CDR3 DNA is kept, in frame starting at base 1. The junction carries 23 bases between V and J, which are trimmed by 3 bases and 8 bases respectively.